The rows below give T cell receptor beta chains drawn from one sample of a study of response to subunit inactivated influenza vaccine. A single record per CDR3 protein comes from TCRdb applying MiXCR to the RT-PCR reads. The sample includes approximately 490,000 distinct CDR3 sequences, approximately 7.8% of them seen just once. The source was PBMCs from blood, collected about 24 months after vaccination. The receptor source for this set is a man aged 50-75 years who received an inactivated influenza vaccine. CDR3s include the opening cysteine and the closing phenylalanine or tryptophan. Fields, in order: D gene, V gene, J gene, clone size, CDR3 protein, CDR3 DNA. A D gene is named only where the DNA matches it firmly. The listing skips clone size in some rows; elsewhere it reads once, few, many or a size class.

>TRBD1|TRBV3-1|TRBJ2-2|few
CASSQVINPRQDRADGELFF
TGTGCCAGCAGCCAAGTTATCAACCCACGACAGGACAGGGCGGACGGGGAGCTGTTTTTT
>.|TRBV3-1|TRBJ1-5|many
CASSPLGQPQHF
TGTGCCAGCAGCCCCTTGGGTCAGCCCCAGCATTTT
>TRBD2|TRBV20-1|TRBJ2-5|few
CSAREPIPTSYDATQYF
TGCAGTGCTAGAGAGCCCATTCCGACTAGCTACGATGCGACCCAGTACTTC
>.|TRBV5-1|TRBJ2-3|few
CASSFDGKPGTDTQYF
TGCGCCAGCAGCTTCGATGGCAAGCCTGGCACAGATACGCAGTATTTT
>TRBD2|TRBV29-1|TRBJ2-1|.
CSAGGLAGRYNEQFF
TGCAGCGCCGGAGGACTAGCGGGGAGATACAATGAGCAGTTCTTC
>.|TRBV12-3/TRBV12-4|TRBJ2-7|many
CASSRSGPYEQYF
TGTGCCAGCAGTCGGTCGGGGCCATACGAGCAGTACTTC
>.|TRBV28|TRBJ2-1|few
CASSLTNNEQFF
TGTGCCAGCAGTTTGACCAACAATGAGCAGTTCTTC
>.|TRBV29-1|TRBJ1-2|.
CSVDVGYGYTF
TGCAGCGTTGACGTAGGCTATGGCTACACCTTC
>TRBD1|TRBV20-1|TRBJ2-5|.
CSATGTGAYQETQYF
TGCAGTGCCACCGGGACAGGGGCTTATCAAGAGACCCAGTACTTC
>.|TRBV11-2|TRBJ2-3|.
CASRRAITDTQYF
TGTGCCAGCCGCAGGGCTATCACAGATACGCAGTATTTT
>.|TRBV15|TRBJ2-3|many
CATSRGTGTDTQYF
TGTGCCACCAGCAGAGGGACAGGCACAGATACGCAGTATTTT
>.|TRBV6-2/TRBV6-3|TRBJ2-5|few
CASSSTSQVTQYF
TGTGCCAGCAGTTCCACGTCGCAGGTGACCCAGTACTTC
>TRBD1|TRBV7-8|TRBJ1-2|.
CASSFDRGNYGYTF
TGTGCCAGCAGCTTCGACAGGGGGAACTATGGCTACACCTTC
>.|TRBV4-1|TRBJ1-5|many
CASSQVDTNQPQHF
TGCGCCAGCAGCCAAGTAGACACCAATCAGCCCCAGCATTTT
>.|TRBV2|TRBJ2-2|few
CASRPLPNTGELFF
TGTGCCAGCAGGCCCCTCCCGAACACCGGGGAGCTGTTTTTT
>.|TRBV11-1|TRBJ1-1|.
CASSSTSSGQVLNTEAFF
TGTGCCAGCAGCTCTACATCTTCTGGGCAGGTCTTGAACACTGAAGCTTTCTTT